In this sample, the clone carrying this T cell receptor beta chain turned up a few times. The data were taken from a study of cytomegalovirus exposure and HLA in healthy donors. From germline, CDR1 is LGHNA and CDR2 YNFKEQ. V gave up 0 bases and J gave up 7 bases; unmatched junction bases: 7. The CDR3 is 16 amino acids. It was with 60 Vbeta and 13 Jbeta primers that the PCR ran. The table came from immunoSEQ multiplex PCR; TCRdb's copy has only in-frame clones and leaves some out. The data hold under 200,000 clones, with about 80% observed a single time. The origin of this receptor is a man in his 60s in good health and CMV-seronegative. The source material was PBMCs. V is TRBV4-2 and J is TRBJ2-7, with 12 bases lining up with TRBD1. The chain's CDR3 is CASSQEEGTGGGEQYF. CDR3 sequence (DNA): TGTGCCAGCAGCCAAGAAGAGGGGACAGGGGGCGGTGAGCAGTACTTC.